A selection of T cell receptor beta chains follows, all from one sample in a study of blood T cell repertoires in COVID-19. Produced via immunoSEQ multiplex PCR; TCRdb's table is partial and in-frame only. The data contain over 250,000 clones, approximately 89% of them singletons. Sequenced sample: peripheral blood. Source of these receptors: a woman aged 25 to 39 with COVID-19, enrolled during active disease. The CDR3 runs from the conserved cysteine through the conserved F or W. A D gene is named only where the DNA matches it firmly. Not every row has a clone size; where given, it reads once, few, many or a size class.

TRBJ2-1 - - TRBV5-4 TGTGCCAGCAGCTTGGCAGGGTACGGCAATGAGCAGTTCTTC CASSLAGYGNEQFF
TRBJ2-7 - - TRBV28 TGTGCCAGCAGTTTAACGTCTCGGAGACACGAGCAGTACTTC CASSLTSRRHEQYF
TRBJ2-7 - - TRBV6-5 TGTGCCAGCAGTACCGTTACAGGGCTCGAGCAGTACTTC CASSTVTGLEQYF
TRBJ1-1 - TRBD1 TRBV5-1 TGCGCCAGCAGCCCTGACTTTACCGGGACAGCTGAAGCTTTCTTT CASSPDFTGTAEAFF
TRBJ1-4 once - TRBV28 TGTGCCAGCAGTCATAACAGGGCCCAGAATGAAAAACTGTTTTTT CASSHNRAQNEKLFF
TRBJ1-2 few TRBD1 TRBV2 TGTGCCAGCAGTCCCTCAGGGGGCGCGGGCTATGGCTACACCTTC CASSPSGGAGYGYTF
TRBJ2-7 - TRBD2 TRBV13 TGTGCCAGCAGCCTAGGGACTAGCGGGACCTACGAGCAGTACTTC CASSLGTSGTYEQYF
TRBJ2-1 - - TRBV27 TGTGCCAGCAGTTTAGGCCAGGGCTCGGAGTTCTTC CASSLGQGSEFF
TRBJ2-2 - - TRBV24-1 TGTGCCACCCAATCCGTGGCCAGGGGAAGGGAGAACACCGGGGAGCTGTTTTTT CATQSVARGRENTGELFF
TRBJ2-3 - - TRBV7-9 TGTGCCAGCAGCTTGGGGTCAGGGGCATCAGATACGCAGTATTTT CASSLGSGASDTQYF
TRBJ1-6 - TRBD1 TRBV9 TGTGCCAGCAGCGTAGCAGGGGGCTATAATTCACCCCTCCACTTT CASSVAGGYNSPLHF
TRBJ1-2 - TRBD1 TRBV5-1 TGCGCCAGCAGTCCTCCGTCGACAGGGATCAATGGCTACACCTTC CASSPPSTGINGYTF
TRBJ2-7 - - TRBV27 TGTGCCAGCAGTTTCGGAGCGGTCCCCTCCTACGAGCAGTACTTC CASSFGAVPSYEQYF
TRBJ1-1 - - TRBV19 TGTGCCAGTAGTACACAGGTGACTACTGAAGCTTTCTTT CASSTQVTTEAFF
TRBJ1-2 - TRBD1 TRBV30 TGTGCCTGGAGCGGACAGGAAGCTAACTATGGCTACACCTTC CAWSGQEANYGYTF
TRBJ2-1 - TRBD2 TRBV7-9 TGTGCCAGCAGCCCCTTAGCGGGAGATGGCTACAATGAGCAGTTCTTC CASSPLAGDGYNEQFF
TRBJ1-5 - - TRBV7-2 TGTGCCAGCAGCCCATTTAGCGGCAATCAGCCCCAGCATTTT CASSPFSGNQPQHF
TRBJ1-1 - TRBD1 TRBV5-1 TGCGCCAGCAGCTTACGACAGGGACTCATTGAAGCTTTCTTT CASSLRQGLIEAFF
TRBJ1-2 - TRBD1 TRBV5-4 TGTGCCACCGGACAGGGTAGCTATGGCTACACCTTC CATGQGSYGYTF
TRBJ1-1 - - TRBV10-1 TGCGCCAGCAGTGTTGGCTTGGACACTGAAGCTTTCTTT CASSVGLDTEAFF
TRBJ1-2 - - TRBV30 TGTGCCTGGAGTGTCCTAAAGGGGGGGGACTATGGCTACACCTTC CAWSVLKGGDYGYTF
TRBJ2-6 - - TRBV14 TGTGCCAGCAGCCTCAGGGGTCAGGGATTGGGCCCATCTGGGGCCAACGTCCTGACTTTC CASSLRGQGLGPSGANVLTF
TRBJ1-6 - - TRBV6-6 TGTGCCAGCACCGACCAACTGACACCTTATAATTCACCCCTCCACTTT CASTDQLTPYNSPLHF
TRBJ1-1 - - TRBV18 TGTGCCAGCTCACCAGAGTCTAACACTGAAGCTTTCTTT CASSPESNTEAFF
TRBJ2-3 - - TRBV24-1 TGTGCCACCAGTGACACCAGGGGAGGGACAGATACGCAGTATTTT CATSDTRGGTDTQYF
TRBJ1-2 many TRBD1 TRBV18 TGTGCCAGCTCACCAGGGGACAGGGGTTCGACCCTGTATGGCTACACCTTC CASSPGDRGSTLYGYTF
TRBJ2-7 - TRBD1 TRBV11-3 TGTGCCAGCAGCTCTAGACAGGGGGTTTTCAACGAGCAGTACTTC CASSSRQGVFNEQYF
TRBJ2-1 - - TRBV5-6 TGTGCCAGCAGCGCAAGGAGGGACGGCCGCTACAATGAGCAGTTCTTC CASSARRDGRYNEQFF